These T cell receptor beta chains were read from a single sample in a study of OX40 agonist ivuxolimab in advanced cancers. TCRdb's table, derived via immunoSEQ multiplex PCR, lists solely in-frame clones and lacks some. The repertoire holds 70,000 to 75,000 clones, with around 81% as singletons. The sample in question was CD4+ or CD8+ T cells sorted from blood, obtained in a trial of the OX40 agonist ivuxolimab. These receptors all come from an adult with an advanced solid tumor such as melanoma, head and neck, liver or kidney cancer. The CDR3 runs from the conserved cysteine through the conserved F or W. Each record gives: D gene, clone size, V gene, J gene, CDR3 protein, CDR3 DNA. D genes are given only for firm matches. Not every row has a clone size; where given, it reads once, few, many or a size class.

TRBD1	-	TRBV18	TRBJ1-4	CASSPTTGSGEKLFF	TGTGCCAGCTCACCGACGACAGGGAGCGGTGAAAAACTGTTTTTT
-	once	TRBV19	TRBJ2-1	CASSIPPWDEQFF	TGTGCCAGTAGTATACCCCCTTGGGATGAGCAGTTCTTC
TRBD2	-	TRBV28	TRBJ2-1	CASSSIGLGTSGGDNEQFF	TGTGCCAGCAGTTCTATCGGTCTCGGGACTAGCGGGGGCGACAATGAGCAGTTCTTC
TRBD1	-	TRBV6-6	TRBJ2-4	CATLDRAAGNIQYF	TGTGCCACCTTGGACAGGGCGGCGGGAAACATTCAGTACTTC
TRBD1	-	TRBV7-2	TRBJ2-2	CASSLGQANTGELFF	TGTGCCAGCAGCTTGGGACAGGCGAACACCGGGGAGCTGTTTTTT
TRBD2	-	TRBV28	TRBJ2-1	CASNVPWTSGDNEQFF	TGTGCCAGCAACGTCCCTTGGACTAGCGGAGACAATGAGCAGTTCTTC
TRBD1	-	TRBV27	TRBJ1-2	CASSLEQGKGYGYTF	TGTGCCAGCAGTTTAGAACAGGGGAAGGGCTATGGCTACACCTTC
-	-	TRBV23-1	TRBJ1-6	CASSQSHGTEWRNSPLHF	TGCGCCAGCAGTCAATCCCATGGGACGGAGTGGAGGAATTCACCCCTCCACTTT
-	-	TRBV28	TRBJ1-4	CASSPINEKLFF	TGTGCCAGCAGTCCAATTAATGAAAAACTGTTTTTT
-	-	TRBV28	TRBJ2-7	CASSSLYEQYF	TGTGCCAGCAGTTCCCTCTACGAGCAGTACTTC
-	-	TRBV5-6	TRBJ2-3	CASSSAAMTQYF	TGTGCCAGCAGCTCGGCCGCGATGACGCAGTATTTT
TRBD1	-	TRBV5-8	TRBJ1-5	CASSPSLRRDRKPNQPQHF	TGTGCCAGCAGCCCAAGCTTGAGAAGGGACAGGAAACCCAATCAGCCCCAGCATTTT
-	once	TRBV27	TRBJ2-7	CASSLRGAYEQYF	TGTGCCAGCAGTTTAAGGGGGGCCTACGAGCAGTACTTC
-	-	TRBV4-3	TRBJ1-4	CASSQERQLSEKLFF	TGCGCCAGCAGCCAAGAAAGACAGCTTAGTGAAAAACTGTTTTTT
-	-	TRBV28	TRBJ1-5	CASSFSLGQPQHF	TGTGCCAGCAGTTTTAGTTTGGGCCAGCCCCAGCATTTT
-	-	TRBV27	TRBJ1-5	CASSFGPRNQPQHF	TGTGCCAGCAGTTTCGGGCCACGCAATCAGCCCCAGCATTTT
-	-	TRBV27	TRBJ1-3	CASSLQGISGNTIYF	TGTGCCAGCAGCTTACAGGGTATCTCCGGAAACACCATATATTTT
-	-	TRBV19	TRBJ2-7	CASGAGDSSYEQYF	TGTGCCAGTGGGGCCGGGGACTCCTCCTACGAGCAGTACTTC
-	-	TRBV11-2	TRBJ2-3	CASSPLASRVSDTQYF	TGTGCCAGCAGCCCCCTCGCTAGTCGGGTATCAGATACGCAGTATTTT
-	-	TRBV5-6	TRBJ2-2	CASSLGLLPGELFF	TGTGCCAGCAGCTTGGGGCTCTTACCCGGGGAGCTGTTTTTT
-	few	TRBV2	TRBJ1-2	CASSASVYGYTF	TGTGCCAGCAGTGCCTCGGTCTATGGCTACACCTTC
-	-	TRBV2	TRBJ1-4	CASSDVGAAGEKLFF	TGTGCCAGCAGTGATGTAGGGGCCGCGGGTGAAAAACTGTTTTTT
-	few	TRBV7-9	TRBJ2-2	CASQGDTGELFF	TGTGCCTCTCAGGGAGACACCGGGGAGCTGTTTTTT
-	once	TRBV28	TRBJ1-2	CASSLLEGRYGYTF	TGTGCCAGCAGTTTATTGGAGGGCCGCTATGGCTACACCTTC
-	-	TRBV10-3	TRBJ1-3	CAIRGDTAGGFSGNTIYF	TGTGCCATCAGAGGGGACACGGCTGGGGGTTTCTCTGGAAACACCATATATTTT
-	once	TRBV11-2	TRBJ1-5	CASSLDITVNQPQHF	TGTGCCAGCAGCTTAGATATCACAGTCAATCAGCCCCAGCATTTT
-	few	TRBV5-4	TRBJ2-3	CASSPDRTYTDTQYF	TGTGCCAGCAGCCCTGACAGGACCTACACAGATACGCAGTATTTT
TRBD1	-	TRBV4-1	TRBJ1-1	CASSQGTGTGDMNTEAFF	TGCGCCAGCAGCCAAGGGACCGGGACAGGGGACATGAACACTGAAGCTTTCTTT
-	-	TRBV5-6	TRBJ2-5	CASSDPNGVETQYF	TGTGCCAGCAGCGACCCGAATGGGGTAGAGACCCAGTACTTC
TRBD1	-	TRBV28	TRBJ1-5	CASGTGMGSNQPQHF	TGTGCCAGCGGGACAGGGATGGGGAGCAATCAGCCCCAGCATTTT
-	-	TRBV7-3	TRBJ1-2	CASSLEVGMRGYGYTF	TGTGCCAGCAGCTTGGAGGTGGGGATGCGGGGCTATGGCTACACCTTC
-	-	TRBV7-9	TRBJ2-5	CASSPGTSAQYF	TGTGCCAGCAGTCCGGGTACGTCGGCCCAGTACTTC
TRBD1	few	TRBV11-3	TRBJ2-2	CASSLGTGMNTGELFF	TGTGCCAGCAGCTTGGGGACAGGGATGAACACCGGGGAGCTGTTTTTT
-	once	TRBV27	TRBJ1-6	CASSLSRNSPLHF	TGTGCCAGCAGTTTATCGAGGAATTCACCCCTCCACTTT
-	-	TRBV19	TRBJ2-2	CASSIWGQNTGELFF	TGTGCCAGTAGTATATGGGGACAGAACACCGGGGAGCTGTTTTTT
TRBD2	-	TRBV28	TRBJ2-2	CASSPQVGREGWTGELFF	TGTGCCAGCAGTCCCCAAGTGGGGCGGGAGGGTTGGACCGGGGAGCTGTTTTTT
-	-	TRBV30	TRBJ2-2	CAWTDDSFIVTGELFF	TGTGCCTGGACCGATGACTCCTTTATCGTCACCGGGGAGCTGTTTTTT
-	-	TRBV28	TRBJ1-1	CASSRSASEAFF	TGTGCCAGCAGTCGATCAGCCTCAGAAGCTTTCTTT
-	-	TRBV4-3	TRBJ1-2	CASSQDGGYGYTF	TGCGCCAGCAGCCAAGATGGGGGCTATGGCTACACCTTC
-	-	TRBV7-9	TRBJ2-2	CASTHWQGANTGELFF	TGTGCCAGCACCCATTGGCAGGGAGCGAACACCGGGGAGCTGTTTTTT
-	-	TRBV14	TRBJ2-3	CASSPWGARLTDTQYF	TGTGCCAGCAGCCCTTGGGGTGCCAGGCTCACAGATACGCAGTATTTT
TRBD2	-	TRBV7-2	TRBJ2-7	CASSSTSGRVYGQYF	TGTGCCAGCAGTTCGACTAGCGGGAGGGTTTACGGGCAGTACTTC
TRBD1	-	TRBV5-4	TRBJ2-3	CASSLADRGPYRTDTQYF	TGTGCCAGCAGCTTGGCGGACAGGGGGCCTTACCGCACAGATACGCAGTATTTT
TRBD2	-	TRBV27	TRBJ2-5	CASSFFSPGLAGGFGQYF	TGTGCCAGCAGTTTTTTTTCCCCGGGACTAGCGGGAGGGTTTGGCCAGTACTTC